The sequence of this TCR beta chain was determined in a study of blood T cell repertoires in COVID-19. Method: immunoSEQ multiplex PCR; TCRdb's copy keeps in-frame clones and lacks some. Of approximately 80,000 clones in the sample, about 85% were seen once. This CDR3 spans 14 amino acids. Trimming stripped 4 bases from V and 2 bases from J, with 15 bases between. CDR1 and CDR2 (germline): SQVTM, ANQGSEA. Sequencing was carried out using peripheral blood. The TCR comes from a woman aged 80 or over with COVID-19, enrolled during active disease. This rearrangement joins TRBV29-1 to TRBJ2-7, with D perhaps TRBD1 (6 bases). The CDR3 loop is CSVAGTHQTYEQYF. As DNA, the CDR3 is TGCAGCGTTGCAGGGACACACCAAACCTACGAGCAGTACTTC.